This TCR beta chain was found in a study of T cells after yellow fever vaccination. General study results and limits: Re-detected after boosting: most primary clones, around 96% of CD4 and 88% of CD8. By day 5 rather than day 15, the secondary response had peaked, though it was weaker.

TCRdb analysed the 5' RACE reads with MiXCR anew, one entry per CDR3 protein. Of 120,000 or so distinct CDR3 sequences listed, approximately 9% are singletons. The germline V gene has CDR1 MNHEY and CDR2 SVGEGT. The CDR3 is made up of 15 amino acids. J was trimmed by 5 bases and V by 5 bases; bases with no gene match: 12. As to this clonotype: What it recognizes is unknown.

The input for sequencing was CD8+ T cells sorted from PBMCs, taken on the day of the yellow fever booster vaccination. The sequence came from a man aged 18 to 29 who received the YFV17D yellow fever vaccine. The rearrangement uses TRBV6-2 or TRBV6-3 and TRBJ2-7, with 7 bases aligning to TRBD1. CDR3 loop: CASSLRGIPPDEQYF. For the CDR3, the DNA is TGTGCCAGCAGTCTCAGGGGGATCCCCCCCGACGAGCAGTACTTC.